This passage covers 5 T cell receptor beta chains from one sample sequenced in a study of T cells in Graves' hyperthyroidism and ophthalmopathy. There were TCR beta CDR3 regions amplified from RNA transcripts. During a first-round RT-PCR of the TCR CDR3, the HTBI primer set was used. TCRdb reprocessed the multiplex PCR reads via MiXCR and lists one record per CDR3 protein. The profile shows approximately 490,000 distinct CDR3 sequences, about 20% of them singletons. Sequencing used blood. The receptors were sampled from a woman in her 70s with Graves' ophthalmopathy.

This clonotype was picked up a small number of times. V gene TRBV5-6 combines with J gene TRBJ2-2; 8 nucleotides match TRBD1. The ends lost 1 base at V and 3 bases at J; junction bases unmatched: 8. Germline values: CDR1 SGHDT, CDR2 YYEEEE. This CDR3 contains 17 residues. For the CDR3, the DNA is TGTGCCAGCAGCTTGATTGAGAGGGACAGGTACACCGGGGAGCTGTTTTTT. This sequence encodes CASSLIERDRYTGELFF.

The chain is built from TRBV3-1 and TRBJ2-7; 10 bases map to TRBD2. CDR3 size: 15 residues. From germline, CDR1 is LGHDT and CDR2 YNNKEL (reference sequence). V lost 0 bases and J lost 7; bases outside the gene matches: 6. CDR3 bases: TGTGCCAGCAGCCAAGATTGGACTAGCGGTAAAGAGCAGTACTTC. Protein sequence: CASSQDWTSGKEQYF.

CDR3 in DNA: TGTGCCACTGGCCCCCGGGACAGGGGAAACACCGGGGAGCTGTTTTTT. Residues: CATGPRDRGNTGELFF. The V gene is TRBV24-1, the J gene TRBJ2-2; the match to TRBD1 covers 10 bases. The germline gives CDR1 KGHDR, CDR2 SFDVKD. V gave up 10 bases and J gave up 2 bases; unmatched junction bases: 9. The CDR3 is 16 residues long.

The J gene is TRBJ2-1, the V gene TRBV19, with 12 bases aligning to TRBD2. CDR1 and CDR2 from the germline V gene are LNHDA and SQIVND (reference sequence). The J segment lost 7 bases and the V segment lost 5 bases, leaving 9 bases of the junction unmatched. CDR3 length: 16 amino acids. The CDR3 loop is CASSPWTSGVQNEQFF. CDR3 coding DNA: TGTGCCAGTAGTCCCTGGACTAGCGGGGTACAGAATGAGCAGTTCTTC.

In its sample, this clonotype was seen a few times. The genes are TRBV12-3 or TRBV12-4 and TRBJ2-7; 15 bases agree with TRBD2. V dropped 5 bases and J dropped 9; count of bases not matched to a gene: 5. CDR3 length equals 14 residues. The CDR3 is CASSRGTSGRMQYF. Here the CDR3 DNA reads TGTGCCAGCAGTAGAGGGACTAGCGGGAGGATGCAGTACTTC.